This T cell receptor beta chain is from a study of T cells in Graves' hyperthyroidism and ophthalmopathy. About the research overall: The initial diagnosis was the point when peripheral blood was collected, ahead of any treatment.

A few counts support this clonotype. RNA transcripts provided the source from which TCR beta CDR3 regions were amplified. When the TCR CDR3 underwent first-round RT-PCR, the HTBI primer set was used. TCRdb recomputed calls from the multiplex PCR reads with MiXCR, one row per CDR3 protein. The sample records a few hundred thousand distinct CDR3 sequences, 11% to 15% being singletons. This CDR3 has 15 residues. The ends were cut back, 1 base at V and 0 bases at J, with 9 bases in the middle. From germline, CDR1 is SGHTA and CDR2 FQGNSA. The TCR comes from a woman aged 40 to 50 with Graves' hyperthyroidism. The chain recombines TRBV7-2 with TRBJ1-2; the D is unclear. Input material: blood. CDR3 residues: CASSLDPTPNYGYTF. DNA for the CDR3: TGTGCCAGCAGCTTAGACCCGACACCTAACTATGGCTACACCTTC.